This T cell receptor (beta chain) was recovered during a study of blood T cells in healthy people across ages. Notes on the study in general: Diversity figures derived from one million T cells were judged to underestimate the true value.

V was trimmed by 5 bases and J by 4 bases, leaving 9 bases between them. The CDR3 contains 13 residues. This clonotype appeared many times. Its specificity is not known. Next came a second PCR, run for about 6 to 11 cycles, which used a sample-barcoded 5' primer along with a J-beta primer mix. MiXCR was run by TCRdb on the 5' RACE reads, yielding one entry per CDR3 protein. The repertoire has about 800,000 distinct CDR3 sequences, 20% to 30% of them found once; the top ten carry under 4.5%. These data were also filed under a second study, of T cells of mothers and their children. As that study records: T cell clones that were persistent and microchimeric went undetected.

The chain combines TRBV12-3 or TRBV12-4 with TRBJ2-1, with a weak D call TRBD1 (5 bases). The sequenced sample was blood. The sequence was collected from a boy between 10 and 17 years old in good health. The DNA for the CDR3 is TGTGCCAGCAGTGGGCCAGGGTACAATGAGCAGTTCTTC. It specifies CASSGPGYNEQFF.